A selection of T cell receptor beta chains follows, all from one sample in a study of blood T cell repertoires in COVID-19. Assay: immunoSEQ multiplex PCR; the TCRdb copy retains only in-frame clones and omits some. Altogether roughly 77,000 clones are present, around 79% being singletons, with the ten largest covering approximately 25%. Sample: peripheral blood. All receptors come from a man between 60 and 70 years old with active or convalescent COVID-19. CDR3s include the opening cysteine and the closing phenylalanine or tryptophan. A D gene is named only where the DNA matches it firmly. Some rows have no size entry. The others give once, few or many, or a class for an expanded clone.

V	J	size	D	CDR3	DNA
TRBV6-4	TRBJ1-5	-	-	CASSDSDSPEEPQHF	TGTGCCAGCAGTGACTCGGACAGCCCCGAGGAGCCCCAGCATTTT
TRBV20-1	TRBJ2-2	-	-	CSASDLQGGIGELFF	TGCAGTGCTAGTGACCTACAGGGTGGCATCGGGGAGCTGTTTTTT
TRBV18	TRBJ2-5	-	-	CASSPTVGQYQETQYF	TGTGCCAGCTCACCCACTGTTGGGCAGTACCAAGAGACCCAGTACTTC
TRBV19	TRBJ2-5	-	-	CASSAGRETQYF	TGTGCCAGTAGTGCGGGCCGGGAGACCCAGTACTTC
TRBV5-1	TRBJ1-2	-	-	CASSLGGQIYGYTF	TGCGCCAGCAGCTTGGGTGGACAGATTTATGGCTACACCTTC
TRBV6-2/TRBV6-3	TRBJ2-7	-	TRBD2	CASSYPSGGRLTYEQYF	TGTGCCAGCAGTTACCCTAGCGGGGGCCGGCTTACCTACGAGCAGTACTTC
TRBV18	TRBJ2-3	-	-	CASSPPAMTGDTQYF	TGTGCCAGCTCACCACCGGCCATGACGGGAGATACGCAGTATTTT
TRBV20-1	TRBJ2-5	-	TRBD2	CSASLAGAAQETQYF	TGCAGTGCTAGTCTAGCGGGGGCTGCACAAGAGACCCAGTACTTC
TRBV9	TRBJ2-2	-	TRBD1	CASSVVPGGGTGELFF	TGTGCCAGCAGCGTAGTCCCAGGGGGCGGCACCGGGGAGCTGTTTTTT
TRBV18	TRBJ1-2	-	-	CASSPRVEGYGYTF	TGTGCCAGCTCGCCACGGGTCGAGGGCTATGGCTACACCTTC
TRBV10-3	TRBJ1-1	-	-	CAISGQLGNTEAFF	TGTGCCATCAGTGGACAGTTGGGGAACACTGAAGCTTTCTTT
TRBV5-1	TRBJ1-1	-	TRBD1	CASSLGDRMNTEAFF	TGCGCCAGCAGCTTGGGGGACAGGATGAACACTGAAGCTTTCTTT
TRBV12-1	TRBJ2-5	-	-	CAKTQSGQGGLETQYF	TGTGCCAAAACGCAATCCGGGCAGGGGGGCCTCGAGACCCAGTACTTC
TRBV4-1	TRBJ1-1	-	TRBD1	CASSRDRGREAFF	TGCGCCAGCAGCCGCGACAGGGGGCGCGAGGCTTTCTTT
TRBV4-3	TRBJ1-1	-	TRBD1	CASSQVYRRGQDTEAFF	TGCGCCAGCAGCCAAGTATATCGCCGCGGACAGGACACTGAAGCTTTCTTT
TRBV20-1	TRBJ1-2	few	TRBD1	CSARQGNGYTF	TGCAGTGCCCGACAGGGAAATGGCTACACCTTC
TRBV11-3	TRBJ2-1	-	TRBD1	CASSIGTGDYNEQFF	TGTGCCAGCAGCATTGGGACAGGCGATTACAATGAGCAGTTCTTC
TRBV29-1	TRBJ1-3	few	-	CSVEDRGGAAQNTIYF	TGCAGCGTTGAAGATCGAGGGGGGGCAGCTCAGAACACCATATATTTT
TRBV30	TRBJ2-7	few	TRBD2	CAWARGGATHEQYF	TGTGCCTGGGCCCGCGGGGGGGCGACCCACGAGCAGTACTTC
TRBV19	TRBJ1-5	-	TRBD1	CASDPGQSNQPQHF	TGTGCCAGCGATCCGGGACAGAGTAATCAGCCCCAGCATTTT
TRBV7-3	TRBJ2-3	-	TRBD1	CASSLDRTDTQYF	TGTGCCAGCAGCTTGGACAGGACAGATACGCAGTATTTT
TRBV3-1/TRBV3-2	TRBJ1-3	-	-	CASSQNRVSGNTIYF	TGTGCCAGCAGCCAAAACAGGGTCTCTGGAAACACCATATATTTT
TRBV5-4	TRBJ1-2	-	-	CASSMGGQVPYGYTF	TGTGCCAGCAGCATGGGTGGGCAGGTTCCCTATGGCTACACCTTC
TRBV27	TRBJ1-1	-	TRBD1	CASSSQGARAFF	TGTGCCAGCAGTTCACAGGGGGCGCGAGCTTTCTTT
TRBV19	TRBJ1-5	few	-	CASTPSRAGMNQPQHF	TGTGCCAGTACCCCATCGAGGGCCGGAATGAATCAGCCCCAGCATTTT
TRBV7-9	TRBJ1-1	-	-	CASRKDSPNTEAFF	TGTGCCAGCAGGAAGGACAGCCCGAACACTGAAGCTTTCTTT
TRBV7-8	TRBJ1-1	-	-	CASSLLVQGTEAFF	TGTGCCAGCAGCTTACTGGTACAGGGCACTGAAGCTTTCTTT
TRBV4-1	TRBJ2-1	-	-	CASSQLDILSYNEQFF	TGCGCCAGCAGCCAACTTGACATTCTATCCTACAATGAGCAGTTCTTC
TRBV3-1/TRBV3-2	TRBJ2-1	-	TRBD2	CASSQGSRGGQFF	TGTGCCAGCAGCCAGGGTTCGCGGGGGGGACAGTTCTTC
TRBV20-1	TRBJ2-3	once	TRBD2	CSATERGTTDTQYF	TGCAGTGCTACTGAGCGGGGGACCACAGATACGCAGTATTTT
TRBV2	TRBJ2-3	-	TRBD2	CASIRLPGLAMTQYF	TGTGCCAGCATTCGCCTACCGGGACTAGCGATGACGCAGTATTTT
TRBV19	TRBJ1-1	-	-	CASLQGSIYTEAFF	TGTGCCAGTTTACAAGGGAGCATTTACACTGAAGCTTTCTTT